This T cell receptor beta chain was retrieved from a study of identical twins. TCRdb reprocessed the 5' RACE reads with MiXCR, giving one entry per CDR3 protein. The sample has over 200,000 distinct CDR3 sequences, roughly a tenth seen once. Only a few counts were recorded for this clonotype. Trimming stripped 7 bases from V and 0 bases from J, with 6 bases between. The CDR3 has 12 residues. The germline V gene encodes CDR1 MNHNY and CDR2 SVGAGI (reference sequence). The clonotype was recovered from a man between 50 and 59 years old in good health. Specimen: memory T cells sorted from blood. The V gene is TRBV6-6, the J gene TRBJ1-2; D not resolved. CDR3 in amino acids: CASTSSNYGYTF. The CDR3 DNA is TGTGCCAGCACCAGTTCTAACTATGGCTACACCTTC.